Listed here are 29 T cell receptor beta chains from one sample, sequenced in a study of blood T cell repertoires in COVID-19. TCRdb's copy holds only in-frame clones and misses some; the assay was immunoSEQ multiplex PCR. The repertoire has more than 30,000 clones, approximately 90% of them found once; the top ten carry over 20%. The sequenced sample was peripheral blood. These receptors all stem from a woman of 80 years or more with active or convalescent COVID-19.

The genes are TRBV28 and TRBJ2-2; weak D call: TRBD1 (6 bases). CDR3 length equals 13 residues. The V and J ends lost 2 bases and 6 bases respectively, with 7 bases between them. Germline lookup yields CDR1 MDHEN and CDR2 SYDVKM. CDR3 nucleotides: TGTGCCAGCAGTTTAGGGGGCCCCGGGGAGCTGTTTTTT. This sequence encodes CASSLGGPGELFF.

The V gene is TRBV18, the J gene TRBJ1-1; perhaps TRBD1 as D (6 bases). V lost 6 bases to trimming and J lost 5 bases, with 13 bases between them. Germline CDR1 reads KGHSH; CDR2 reads LQKENI. The CDR3 is made up of 13 amino acids. CDR3 sequence: CASSPGTQTEAFF. In DNA, the CDR3 is TGTGCCAGCTCCCCCGGGACACAAACTGAAGCTTTCTTT.

The chain carries TRBV6-6 and TRBJ2-2, with D possibly matching TRBD1 (6 bases). From germline, CDR1 is MNHNY and CDR2 SVGAGI (reference sequence). V was trimmed by 2 bases and J by 1 base, leaving 11 bases between them. There are 16 residues in the CDR3. CDR3 in DNA: TGTGCCAGCAGTTACGGGGGACATAGGAACACCGGGGAGCTGTTTTTT. It codes for CASSYGGHRNTGELFF.

This sequence joins TRBV28 and TRBJ1-1; D remains unclear. The V end lost 3 bases, the J end lost 1 base, and 12 bases lay between the germline ends. Per the germline V gene, CDR1 is MDHEN and CDR2 is SYDVKM. CDR3 size: 15 residues. CDR3 DNA sequence: TGTGCCAGCAGTTTTACCCCGGAGGAGAACACTGAAGCTTTCTTT. Translation: CASSFTPEENTEAFF.

The chain recombines TRBV3-1 (or the pseudogene TRBV3-2) with TRBJ2-7, with D possibly TRBD1 on 6 matching bases. Germline CDR1 is LGHDT and CDR2 is YNNKEL (reference sequence). The CDR3 totals 15 residues. V was pared by 3 bases and J by 7 bases, with 19 bases between. As DNA, the CDR3 is TGTGCCAGCAGCCACCATTGGGACACTAGGGGAGAGCAGTACTTC. As protein: CASSHHWDTRGEQYF.

The chain carries TRBV25-1 and TRBJ1-6; TRBD1 matches 9 bases. The V segment lost 8 bases and the J segment 10 bases; nucleotides outside the gene matches: 12. The V gene's germline CDR1 is MGHDK and CDR2 SYGVNS. This CDR3 is built from 15 residues. The chain's CDR3 is CASGGQGFVGSPLHF. For the CDR3, the DNA is TGTGCCAGCGGGGGACAGGGTTTTGTTGGCTCACCCCTCCACTTT.

The chain uses TRBV5-1 and TRBJ1-1; D is uncertain. Germline V gene data show CDR1 as SGHRS and CDR2 as YFSETQ. The CDR3 covers 13 residues. Trimming shortened V by 0 bases and J by 3 bases, and 6 bases separated the two germline ends. The CDR3 DNA reads as TGCGCCAGCAGCTTGGGGGAGTACACTGAAGCTTTCTTT. This translates into CASSLGEYTEAFF.

This rearrangement joins TRBV2 to TRBJ2-7, with TRBD2 matching 8 bases. Germline CDR1 is SNHLY and CDR2 is FYNNEI. The trim removed 4 bases at V and 2 bases at J, leaving 7 bases unmatched. CDR3 length equals 15 residues. The CDR3 DNA follows: TGTGCCAGCAGTGGTCCCGGGACTAGTACCTACGAGCAGTACTTC. As protein: CASSGPGTSTYEQYF.

This chain links TRBV10-2 with TRBJ2-7; 16 bases match TRBD2. The V gene end was trimmed by 11 bases and the J gene end by 1 base; junction bases not matched to a gene: 14. This CDR3 is 18 amino acids long. The V gene's germline CDR1 is WSHSY and CDR2 SAAADI. The CDR3, as DNA: TGCGCCGTAACTCCGGGACTAGCGGGGGGGCGATCGTCCTACGAGCAGTACTTC. The encoded protein is CAVTPGLAGGRSSYEQYF.

This clone was found once. The CDR3 region has the DNA TGTGCCAGCAGTCGGGGGAACACTGAAGCTTTCTTT. Translating it yields CASSRGNTEAFF. J is TRBJ1-1 and V is TRBV28; D is unclear. Germline values: CDR1 MDHEN, CDR2 SYDVKM. This CDR3 contains 12 residues. The ends were cut back, 5 bases at V and 1 base at J, with 5 bases in the middle.

The rearrangement links TRBV3-1 (or the pseudogene TRBV3-2) to TRBJ2-4, with TRBD2 as a possible D gene (5 bases). This CDR3 spans 14 amino acids. The V gene lost 4 bases and the J gene lost 8 bases, with 15 bases spanning the gap. Germline V lookup: CDR1 LGHDT, CDR2 YNNKEL (reference sequence). CDR3 sequence reads: CASSRLGGSDIQYF. For the CDR3, the DNA is TGTGCCAGCAGCCGTCTAGGCGGGTCGGACATTCAGTACTTC.

The chain joins TRBV7-9 to TRBJ2-1, with no clear D. This CDR3 region has 13 residues. The V and J ends lost 6 bases and 9 bases respectively, with 15 bases between them. CDR1 SEHNR and CDR2 FQNEAQ come from the germline V gene (reference sequence). In DNA form, the CDR3 reads TGTGCCAGCAGTCGAGTATCTAGGCTTGAGCAGTTCTTC. As protein: CASSRVSRLEQFF.

The rearrangement links TRBV2 to TRBJ2-5; 13 bases are shared with TRBD2. CDR1 and CDR2 (germline): SNHLY, FYNNEI. This CDR3 is built from 14 residues. With 6 bases clipped from V and 4 bases from J, the junction kept 2 bases outside the gene matches. Here the CDR3 DNA reads TGTGCCAGCAGGGGGACTAGCGGGGCAGAGACCCAGTACTTC. It codes for CASRGTSGAETQYF.

This chain connects TRBV5-4 to TRBJ1-1; the match to TRBD1 covers 8 bases. V lost 0 bases to trimming and J lost 2 bases; unmatched junction nucleotides: 3. Germline CDR1 reads SGHNT; CDR2 reads YYREEE (reference sequence). The CDR3 sequence is 15 residues long. The CDR3 DNA reads as TGTGCCAGCAGCTTGGATGACAGGGGAAACACTGAAGCTTTCTTT. Translation: CASSLDDRGNTEAFF.

CDR3 coding DNA: TGTGCCAGCAGCTCCCGTTTACAGGGGTTAGCTGAAGCTTTCTTT. This gives the protein CASSSRLQGLAEAFF. V is TRBV3-1 (or the pseudogene TRBV3-2) and J is TRBJ1-1, with 7 bases identical to TRBD1. V shed 5 bases, J shed 6 bases, and the junction held 12 bases outside the gene matches. The germline V gene has CDR1 LGHDT and CDR2 YNNKEL (reference sequence). The CDR3 is 15 amino acids.

The chain is built from TRBV6-1 and TRBJ1-4, with 9 bases aligning to TRBD1. The trim removed 3 bases at V and 8 bases at J, leaving 7 bases unmatched. The CDR3 has 15 residues. Looked up from germline, CDR1 is MNHNS and CDR2 is SASEGT. The CDR3 DNA sequence: TGTGCCAGCAGTGATGCCGGGACAGGGAACGAAAAACTGTTTTTT. It is translated as CASSDAGTGNEKLFF.

This sequence joins TRBV7-9 and TRBJ1-2; 7 nucleotides line up with TRBD1. The germline gives CDR1 SEHNR, CDR2 FQNEAQ (reference sequence). J lost 6 bases, V lost 3 bases, and 7 bases had no gene match. The CDR3 is 14 amino acids. The chain's CDR3 is CASSLIAGGHGYTF. CDR3 DNA: TGTGCCAGCAGCTTGATAGCAGGGGGACATGGCTACACCTTC.

V and J are TRBV5-1 and TRBJ1-2, with 9 bases aligning to TRBD1. With 4 bases clipped from V and 3 bases from J, the junction kept 7 bases outside the gene matches. CDR3 length: 15 amino acids. Germline CDR1 is SGHRS and CDR2 is YFSETQ. The CDR3 DNA sequence: TGCGCCAGCAGCCTCGGGGACAGGGCCGACTATGGCTACACCTTC. It specifies CASSLGDRADYGYTF.

The chain combines TRBV7-8 with TRBJ1-6, with TRBD1 matching 9 bases. Germline CDR1 SGHVS, CDR2 FQNEAQ. Trimming took 5 bases from V and 7 from J; bases not matched to a gene: 9. The CDR3 has 16 residues. The CDR3 DNA reads TGTGCCAGCAGCGCAGCCGGGACAGGGAGGAATTCACCCCTCCACTTT. It translates to CASSAAGTGRNSPLHF.

The rearrangement joins TRBV5-8 to TRBJ2-2, with D maybe TRBD2 (6 bases). There are 18 residues in the CDR3. Germline CDR1 reads SGHTS; CDR2 reads YDEGEE. V dropped 4 bases and J dropped 1 base, with 20 bases sitting between them. CDR3 sequence: CASSLSGAGLRNTGELFF. CDR3 nucleotides: TGTGCCAGCAGCCTCTCCGGGGCGGGACTGAGGAACACCGGGGAGCTGTTTTTT.

V usage is TRBV6-5 and J usage is TRBJ2-7, with D tentatively TRBD1 (5 bases). The germline V gene encodes CDR1 MNHEY and CDR2 SVGAGI. The CDR3 is made up of 15 amino acids. Trimming took off 0 bases at V and 0 bases at J, with 9 bases between the two ends. The CDR3 DNA follows: TGTGCCAGCAGTTACTCCGACGACAGCTCCTACGAGCAGTACTTC. This codes for CASSYSDDSSYEQYF.

The genes are TRBV5-4 and TRBJ1-3; TRBD1 agrees at 8 bases. Per germline, CDR1 SGHNT and CDR2 YYREEE (reference sequence). With 4 bases clipped from V and 0 bases from J, the junction kept 3 bases outside the gene matches. The CDR3 has 15 amino acids. The DNA of the CDR3 is TGTGCCAGCAGCATACAGGGGGTCTCTGGAAACACCATATATTTT. Translated, it gives CASSIQGVSGNTIYF.

The gene calls are TRBV14 and TRBJ2-5, with D hard to call. This CDR3 has 14 residues. Germline CDR1 reads SGHDN; CDR2 reads FVKESK. V was trimmed by 0 bases and J by 7 bases, leaving 12 bases between them. CDR3 nucleotides: TGTGCCAGCAGCCAAGATGTCGGGTTGGGGACCCAGTACTTC. Its protein is CASSQDVGLGTQYF.

The genes are TRBV29-1 and TRBJ2-7; TRBD1 matches at 10 bases. In germline, CDR1 is SQVTM, CDR2 ANQGSEA. J lost 3 bases, V lost 0 bases, and 2 bases had no gene match. CDR3 length: 14 amino acids. The CDR3 DNA is TGCAGCGTTGAAGACCGGGACAGGGGCTACGAGCAGTACTTC. Translation gives CSVEDRDRGYEQYF.

The chain has TRBV27 and TRBJ2-2, with 9 bases fitting TRBD1. Germline V gives CDR1 MNHEY, CDR2 SMNVEV (reference sequence). This CDR3 is 16 amino acids long. Trimming removed 5 bases from V and 5 bases from J; junction bases left unmatched: 9. The CDR3 DNA sequence: TGTGCCAGCAGTACCCTGACAGGGGGGGGAACCGGGGAGCTGTTTTTT. Translated, it gives CASSTLTGGGTGELFF.

The J gene is TRBJ1-3, the V gene TRBV2; 7 positions agree with TRBD1. Germline CDR1 SNHLY, CDR2 FYNNEI. J lost 0 bases, V lost 6 bases, and 11 bases had no gene match. There are 17 residues in the CDR3. The CDR3 nucleotides read TGTGCCAGCAGGGACGACCAGGGGGTAGGCTCTGGAAACACCATATATTTT. Its translation is CASRDDQGVGSGNTIYF.

This clone was detected only a few times. The V gene is TRBV4-1, the J gene TRBJ2-1; TRBD2 matches at 7 bases. CDR3 length: 17 amino acids. Trimming removed 0 bases from V and 6 bases from J; junction bases left unmatched: 11. The germline V gene has CDR1 MGHRA and CDR2 YSYEKL. CDR3 in amino acids: CASSQDQGRGRGNEQFF. The DNA for the CDR3 is TGCGCCAGCAGCCAAGATCAAGGGAGGGGAAGGGGCAATGAGCAGTTCTTC.

This clone was found once. J is TRBJ2-5 and V is TRBV29-1, with D tentatively TRBD1 (7 bases). CDR1 and CDR2 from the germline V gene are SQVTM and ANQGSEA. V gave up 3 bases and J gave up 2 bases, with 10 bases separating them. The CDR3 is made up of 13 amino acids. Here the CDR3 DNA reads TGCAGCGTTGACGCAGGGGGGCAAGAGACCCAGTACTTC. This codes for CSVDAGGQETQYF.

The J gene is TRBJ1-2, the V gene TRBV4-1, with no clear D. CDR1 is MGHRA and CDR2 is YSYEKL in the germline V gene. CDR3 size: 15 residues. The V end was cut by 0 bases, the J end by 5 bases, with 13 bases between. Here the CDR3 DNA reads TGCGCCAGCAGCCAAGATCCCCAGGTCAGTTATGGCTACACCTTC. This sequence encodes CASSQDPQVSYGYTF.